This note documents a single T cell receptor (beta chain) sequence. Its antigen has not been determined. Base qualities are not recorded, but no much larger clone differs from it by a single base. V lost 5 bases and J lost 8 bases, and the count of bases not matched to a germline gene is 11. The CDR3 numbers 16 residues from cysteine through phenylalanine. Just the 48-base CDR3 DNA is kept, in frame starting at base 1. CDR1 and CDR2 were assigned from the germline V gene as MGHRA and YSYEKL. These data are taken from a study of immune cell composition in non-small cell lung cancer listed by TCRdb under 2017. Background for the entire study: Histologic subtype was assigned using H&E plus p63, CK5, Napsin A and TTF-1 immunohistochemistry, mainly lung adenocarcinoma or squamous cell carcinoma. In supplementary cohort #1, which comprised around 11 lung adenocarcinoma cases, paired tumour/lung TCR-beta sequencing was performed and TIL populations were generated so that tumour reactivity could be assessed. Several tumour specimens with TCR-beta data were of rare histological subtypes and were excluded from the subtype comparisons. TCR-beta sequencing (Adaptive Biotechnologies) was performed on approximately 35 paired NSCLC tumour and non-adjacent lung specimens plus 26 tumour-only specimens.

Overall study results and their limits: Top 10 clone scores and productive clonality were significantly higher in lung squamous cell carcinoma than in lung adenocarcinoma tumours. No significant correlation was found between tumour TCR-beta clonality and smoking pack-years. The reactivity cohort included only 10 cases, and whether tumour-reactive clones share sequences with the dominant in vivo tumour-associated clones was not shown. In over eight adenocarcinoma cases, maximal tumour-associated clone frequency correlated strongly with TIL tumour reactivity, whereas overall clonality did not. Tumour-associated clones >0.5% occurred in nearly half of NSCLC cases: over 30% of adenocarcinomas versus approximately 80% of squamous carcinomas.

Frozen aliquots of unsorted single-cell suspensions were used for genomic DNA extraction with the QIAamp DNA kit. Tumour samples were surgically resected non-small cell lung cancer tissue. Tissues were received within 2 hours of resection and processed immediately into single-cell suspensions. Tissue was broken up mechanically, digested enzymatically with DNase I, collagenase I and hyaluronidase for 25 to 35 minutes at 37 degrees C, and then filtered and RBC-lysed. A two-step multiplex PCR was used to amplify TCR-beta CDR3 regions from genomic DNA, and Illumina-compatible adaptors were added in the second step. TCR-beta immunosequencing was performed on an Illumina platform as a commercial immunoSEQ service. As for the authors' bioinformatics: Repertoires were summarised as Top 10 Clones, the percentage of T-cell templates from the ten most frequent sequences, and productive clonality. Values for productive clonality spanned 0 to 1, where a value of 1 indicated a monoclonal population. Using log10 scatter plots, tumour-associated clones were identified as sequences that made up at least 0.1% of tumour T-cell templates yet were absent from the matched non-adjacent lung. Analyses were done in GraphPad Prism7 and R, with Student's t-tests for two-group comparisons, ANOVA for stages, and linear regression for relationships. TCRdb provides this immuneACCESS table in a form limited to in-frame rearrangements. Some clones are lacking; in checked studies, under half of them reflect an unresolved V gene, and why the rest are absent is not known. The DNA gave D and trimming, while V, J and clone size come from that table. The sample table records about 5,000 clones; 65% to 90% of these occur just once. The ten biggest clones cover approximately 12% of the sample.

What was sequenced was lung tumor tissue. The origin of this receptor is a human donor with non-small cell lung cancer. In this chain, TRBV4-1 is recombined with TRBJ2-1; 11 middle bases align to TRBD2. This receptor has the CDR3 CASSKQRSSGGYEQFF. The nucleotide sequence reads TGCGCCAGCAGCAAGCAGAGGTCTAGCGGGGGGTATGAGCAGTTCTTC.